Listed below are T cell receptor beta chains from one sample, sequenced in a study of Ad26.COV2.S vaccination and SARS-CoV-2 variants. This table comes from immunoSEQ multiplex PCR, and its TCRdb copy is limited to in-frame clones, with some not included. The table shows roughly 380,000 clones, with 92% occurring only once. The sample was peripheral blood, taken after recovery from COVID-19. These receptors were obtained from a human donor who had recovered from COVID-19. CDR3s include the opening cysteine and the closing phenylalanine or tryptophan. A D gene is named only where the DNA matches it firmly. Size is omitted from some rows. Given values are once, few, many or a class for expanded clones.

d_gene | j_gene | abundance | v_gene | CDR3nt | CDR3aa
TRBD1 | TRBJ2-1 | once | TRBV5-5 | TGTGCCAGCAGCTCCCCCTCAGGGGGTCTTAATGAGCAGTTCTTC | CASSSPSGGLNEQFF
- | TRBJ2-2 | - | TRBV7-9 | TGTGCCAGCAGCTTAGAGATGGGACCGAACACCGGGGAGCTGTTTTTT | CASSLEMGPNTGELFF
- | TRBJ2-1 | - | TRBV2 | TGTGCCAGCAGTGAAAATTCTGCGCCTGGGGGTGAGCAGTTCTTC | CASSENSAPGGEQFF
- | TRBJ1-6 | - | TRBV28 | TGTGCCAGCAGGGACAGTCCCGCCTATAATTCACCCCTCCACTTT | CASRDSPAYNSPLHF
- | TRBJ1-6 | - | TRBV18 | TGTGCCAGCTCACCAGATCAGAGTTCACCCCTCCACTTT | CASSPDQSSPLHF
TRBD2 | TRBJ2-3 | - | TRBV7-6 | TGTGCCAGCAGCCTCGGACTAGCGGGCACAGATACGCAGTATTTT | CASSLGLAGTDTQYF
- | TRBJ1-3 | - | TRBV29-1 | TGCAGCGTTGAACACAGAAACACCATATATTTT | CSVEHRNTIYF
TRBD1 | TRBJ1-2 | - | TRBV5-5 | TGTGCCAGCAGCTTGTCACAGGGGGCGGCCTATGGCTACACCTTC | CASSLSQGAAYGYTF
- | TRBJ1-1 | - | TRBV29-1 | TGCAGCGTCTCCCGGGACTCCTGGATGAACACTGAAGCTTTCTTT | CSVSRDSWMNTEAFF
- | TRBJ1-1 | - | TRBV6-6 | TGTGCCAGCAGTTACTCGAGATACGCAAACACTGAAGCTTTCTTT | CASSYSRYANTEAFF
- | TRBJ1-2 | - | TRBV5-4 | TGTGCCAGCAGCCCCGGGACAAGCTATGGCTACACCTTC | CASSPGTSYGYTF
TRBD2 | TRBJ2-1 | once | TRBV19 | TGTGCCAGTAGTATGAGAAGCGGGGGGGCTCCTGAGCAGTTCTTC | CASSMRSGGAPEQFF